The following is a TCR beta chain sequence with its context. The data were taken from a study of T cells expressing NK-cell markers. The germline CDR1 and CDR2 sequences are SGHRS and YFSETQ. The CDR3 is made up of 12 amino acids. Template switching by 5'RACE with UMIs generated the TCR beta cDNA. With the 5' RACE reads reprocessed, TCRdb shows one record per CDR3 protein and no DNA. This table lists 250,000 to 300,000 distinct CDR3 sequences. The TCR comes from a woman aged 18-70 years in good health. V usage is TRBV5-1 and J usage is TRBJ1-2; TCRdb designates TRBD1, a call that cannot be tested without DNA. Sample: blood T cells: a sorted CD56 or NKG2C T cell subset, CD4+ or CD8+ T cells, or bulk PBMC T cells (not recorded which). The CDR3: CASSLAGGGYTF.